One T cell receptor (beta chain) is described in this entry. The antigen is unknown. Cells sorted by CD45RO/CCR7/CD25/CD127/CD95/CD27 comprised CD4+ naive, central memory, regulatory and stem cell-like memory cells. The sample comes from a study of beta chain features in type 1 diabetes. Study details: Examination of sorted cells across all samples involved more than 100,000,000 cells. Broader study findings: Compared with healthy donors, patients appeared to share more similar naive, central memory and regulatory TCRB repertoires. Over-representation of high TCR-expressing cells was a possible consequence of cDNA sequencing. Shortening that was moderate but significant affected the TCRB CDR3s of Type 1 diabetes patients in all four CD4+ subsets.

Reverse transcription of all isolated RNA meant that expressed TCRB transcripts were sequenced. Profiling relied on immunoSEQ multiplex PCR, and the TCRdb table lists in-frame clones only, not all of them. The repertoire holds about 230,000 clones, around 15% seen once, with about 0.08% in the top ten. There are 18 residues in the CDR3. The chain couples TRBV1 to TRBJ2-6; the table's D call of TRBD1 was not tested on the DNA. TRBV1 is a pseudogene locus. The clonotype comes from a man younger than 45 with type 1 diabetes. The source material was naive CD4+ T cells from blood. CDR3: CTSRLDSLAQSRANVLTF. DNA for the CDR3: TGCACCAGCAGGCTGGACAGTTTGGCACAAAGTCGGGCCAACGTCCTGACTTTC.